The clone carrying this TCR beta chain came up a few times. This entry is derived from a study of human T cells and chemical hapten exposure. Study as a whole: Sensitization used 2% DPC on approximately 2 cm by approximately 2 cm upper inner arm skin. Small discrepancies in pooled library volume mainly accounted for the varying TCR yields per sample.

This sample's time point: patch test 3, about 24 weeks after DPC sensitization. The treatment: therapeutic diphenylcyclopropenone sensitization with weekly scalp DPC. Unseparated into fractions, whole blood served as the source from which total RNA was extracted. V was clipped by 1 base and J by 5 bases, with 14 bases between them. CDR1 is MGHRA, CDR2 YSYEKL, per germline. The CDR3 covers 15 residues. In the library, unique molecular identifiers were attached to individual cDNA molecules. TCRdb ran MiXCR on the RACE reads and lists one entry per CDR3 protein. The repertoire holds fewer than 200,000 distinct CDR3 sequences, with 25% to 35% as singletons.

The V gene is TRBV4-1, the J gene TRBJ2-5, with D perhaps matching TRBD2 (6 bases). The source of this sequence is a woman younger than 35 with alopecia areata. Some clones in this sample may be carry-over from other donors' samples. The sequenced sample was whole blood, obtained in connection with sensitization to the hapten diphenylcyclopropenone (DPC). Here the CDR3 DNA reads TGCGCCAGCAGCCAAGGACTAGTCCTTCGGGAGACCCAGTACTTC. It translates to CASSQGLVLRETQYF.